These 12 T cell receptor beta chains share one sample of origin, sequenced in a study of long-term antiretroviral therapy in people with HIV. The authors ran the immunoSEQ assay, v3.0, at survey level. Profiling relied on immunoSEQ multiplex PCR, and the TCRdb table lists in-frame clones only, not all of them. The data hold 28,000 or so clones, with 93% observed a single time. This specimen was unsorted PBMCs, taken 6.2 years after starting antiretroviral therapy. The receptors shown here come from a man aged 35 to 55 with HIV.

The V and J genes are TRBV7-2 and TRBJ2-1, with 7 nucleotides matching TRBD2. Germline V gives CDR1 SGHTA, CDR2 FQGNSA. Losses at the gene ends were 5 bases for V and 4 bases for J; bases not matched to a gene: 11. This CDR3 contains 16 residues. CDR3 sequence: CASSNQAGNLYNEQFF. DNA for the CDR3: TGTGCCAGCAGCAACCAAGCGGGGAACCTTTACAATGAGCAGTTCTTC.

V and J are TRBV5-1 and TRBJ1-2; 8 bases are shared with TRBD1. The CDR3 consists of 14 residues. Per the germline V gene, CDR1 is SGHRS and CDR2 is YFSETQ. J gave up 6 bases and V 7 bases, and 11 bases lay outside the gene matches. CDR3 amino acids: CASGSTTGDNGYTF. CDR3 nucleotides: TGCGCCAGCGGCTCCACGACAGGGGATAATGGCTACACCTTC. Drawing the rest from reference TRBV5-1 and TRBJ1-2, the complete variable domain is KAGVTQTPRYLIKTRGQQVTLSCSPISGHRSVSWYQQTPGQGLQFLFEYFSETQRNKGNFPGRFSGRQFSNSRSEMNVSTLELGDSALYLCASGSTTGDNGYTFGSGTRLTVV.

The chain combines TRBV6-4 with TRBJ1-5; no clear D. V was shortened by 3 bases and J by 3 bases, with 6 bases between the two germline ends. This CDR3 has 13 residues. Germline V gene sequence: CDR1 MRHNA, CDR2 SNTAGT. The CDR3 nucleotides are TGTGCCAGCAGTGAACAACCCAATCAGCCCCAGCATTTT. Its translation: CASSEQPNQPQHF.

V and J are TRBV28 and TRBJ1-4; D is perhaps TRBD1 (5 bases). V lost 3 bases, J lost 6 bases, and 14 bases lay in between. The CDR3 is 15 amino acids. Per the germline V gene, CDR1 is MDHEN and CDR2 is SYDVKM. This CDR3 reads CASSLGSGLDEKLFF. CDR3 bases: TGTGCCAGCAGTTTGGGGTCGGGACTCGATGAAAAACTGTTTTTT. Full variable domain (rest looked up from reference TRBV28 and TRBJ1-4): DVKVTQSSRYLVKRTGEKVFLECVQDMDHENMFWYRQDPGLGLRLIYFSYDVKMKEKGDIPEGYSVSREKKERFSLILESASTNQTSMYLCASSLGSGLDEKLFFGSGTQLSVL.

The V call is TRBV9, the J call TRBJ2-2; D is unresolved. This CDR3 comprises 15 residues. Germline V gives CDR1 SGDLS, CDR2 YYNGEE. Trimming took off 0 bases at V and 2 bases at J, with 8 bases between the two ends. The CDR3 coding sequence is TGTGCCAGCAGCGTAGTAACCTCCAACACCGGGGAGCTGTTTTTT. Translating it yields CASSVVTSNTGELFF.

The V gene is TRBV2, the J gene TRBJ1-2; D may be TRBD1 (6 bases). V was shortened by 3 bases and J by 8 bases, with 10 bases between the two germline ends. This CDR3 spans 12 amino acids. Germline V gene lookup returns CDR1 SNHLY and CDR2 FYNNEI. DNA for the CDR3: TGTGCCAGCAGTGACAGGGGCTACGGCTACACCTTC. Its translation: CASSDRGYGYTF.

The chain couples TRBV7-3 to TRBJ2-1; perhaps TRBD1 as D (6 bases). V lost 3 bases and J 2 bases, leaving 11 bases between the germline ends. Germline-derived CDR1 and CDR2 are SGHTA and FQGTGA. This CDR3 contains 15 residues. As DNA, the CDR3 is TGTGCCAGCAGCTTCCAGGGGAGCACCTACAATGAGCAGTTCTTC. Residues: CASSFQGSTYNEQFF.

The rearrangement joins TRBV5-1 to TRBJ2-1, with 8 bases that match TRBD2. In germline, CDR1 is SGHRS, CDR2 YFSETQ. V shed 0 bases and J 5 bases; nucleotides not matched to a gene: 7. This CDR3 has 16 residues. The CDR3 coding sequence is TGCGCCAGCAGCTTGGCCGGGCGAGCGGGGGACAATGAGCAGTTCTTC. Its translation is CASSLAGRAGDNEQFF.

The rearrangement links TRBV11-2 to TRBJ1-1; D is undetermined. This CDR3 has 13 residues. V lost 0 bases to trimming and J lost 1 base, with 3 bases between them. CDR1 is SGHAT and CDR2 is FQNNGV in the germline V gene. CDR3 in amino acids: CASSLEGNTEAFF. The CDR3 region has the DNA TGTGCCAGCAGCTTAGAGGGGAACACTGAAGCTTTCTTT.

The chain uses TRBV9 and TRBJ1-1, with D possibly being TRBD1 (6 bases). This CDR3 has 14 residues. The germline CDR1 and CDR2 sequences are SGDLS and YYNGEE. V dropped 4 bases and J dropped 1 base, with 11 bases sitting between them. The CDR3 coding sequence is TGTGCCAGCAGCCGGGGGCAGGAGAACACTGAAGCTTTCTTT. Translated: CASSRGQENTEAFF.

V and J are TRBV7-8 and TRBJ2-3; 8 nucleotides line up with TRBD2. This CDR3 has 16 residues. Trimming at V came to 1 base and at J to 2 bases, leaving 5 bases not matched to a gene. Looked up from germline, CDR1 is SGHVS and CDR2 is FQNEAQ. CDR3 sequence (DNA): TGTGCCAGCAGCTTAGGGACTAGCACTCTCACAGATACGCAGTATTTT. It translates to CASSLGTSTLTDTQYF. Variable domain in full (rest from reference TRBV7-8 and TRBJ2-3): GAGVSQSPRYKVAKRGQDVALRCDPISGHVSLFWYQQALGQGPEFLTYFQNEAQLDKSGLPSDRFFAERPEGSVSTLKIQRTQQEDSAVYLCASSLGTSTLTDTQYFGPGTRLTVL.

The V and J genes are TRBV15 and TRBJ2-7; D uncertain. In germline, CDR1 is LNHNV, CDR2 YYDKDF (reference sequence). The V end lost 1 base, the J end lost 2 bases, and 12 bases lay between the germline ends. The CDR3 runs to 15 residues. The CDR3 loop reads CATSRGGRWAYEQYF. DNA for the CDR3: TGTGCCACCAGCAGAGGGGGTAGGTGGGCCTACGAGCAGTACTTC.